The TCR beta chain described here comes from a study of blood T cell repertoires in COVID-19. Sequencing was performed with immunoSEQ multiplex PCR; in TCRdb, only in-frame clones are kept and a portion is missing. The sample includes about 120,000 clones, less than 80% seen only once; the top ten take around 2.3%. Trimming removed 9 bases at V and 7 bases at J, with 21 bases between. Looked up from germline, CDR1 is MNHEY and CDR2 is SVGAGI. This CDR3 is 15 amino acids long. The TCR was taken from a man over 45 with acute or convalescent COVID-19. The chain recombines TRBV6-5 with TRBJ2-2; weak D call: TRBD2 (5 bases). The sample was peripheral blood. CDR3 residues: CASRPPTGSGGELFF. The CDR3 DNA reads TGTGCCAGTAGACCCCCGACGGGGAGTGGCGGGGAGCTGTTTTTT.